The 2 T cell receptor beta chains below were found in one sample sequenced in a study of blood T cell repertoires in COVID-19. The method was immunoSEQ multiplex PCR; TCRdb's version includes in-frame clones alone and lacks a portion of them. The sample lists more than 110,000 clones, 84% occurring once. The specimen sequenced was peripheral blood. Receptors originate from a human donor in a cohort sampled during active COVID-19.

The chain recombines TRBV6-6 with TRBJ1-1, with D hard to call. The V gene's germline CDR1 is MNHNY and CDR2 SVGAGI (reference sequence). The CDR3 has 13 residues. V lost 1 base, J lost 3 bases, and 6 bases lay in between. DNA of the CDR3: TGTGCCAGCAGTTACTTGGGAGACACTGAAGCTTTCTTT. Amino acids: CASSYLGDTEAFF.

This clone was counted only a few times. The V gene is TRBV11-2, the J gene TRBJ2-1, with D perhaps TRBD2 (7 bases). The CDR3 is made up of 14 amino acids. V lost 0 bases and J 9 bases, leaving 12 bases between the germline ends. Germline values: CDR1 SGHAT, CDR2 FQNNGV. CDR3: CASSLEGGPGEQFF. CDR3 bases: TGTGCCAGCAGCTTAGAGGGGGGGCCTGGTGAGCAGTTCTTC.